This T cell receptor (beta chain) is drawn from a study of CD4 and CD8 cells across lung adenocarcinoma regions (dated by TCRdb to the late 2010s). Regarding the study in general: The study compared tumor centers with tumor margins to examine intratumor heterogeneity of the T cell receptor repertoire.

Library construction relied on PCR. Sequencer: HiSeq X Ten. TCRdb redid the processing of the public reads, applying fastp at Q25 and MiXCR, and retained in-frame beta chains. Rows matching on CDR3 protein sequence are summarized as one entry with the most common DNA and genes. This sample gives fewer than 25,000 distinct CDR3 sequences in total; roughly half of them show up just once. The ten most abundant clones make up about 30% of the sample. The donors were patients who had localized lung adenocarcinoma, which is a subtype of non-small cell lung cancer. Samples were obtained from the centers of localized lung adenocarcinomas. For TCR repertoire analysis, CD8+ T cells from tumor tissue were profiled separately from CD4+ T cells. Turning to this clonotype: It has no known antigen specificity. No much larger clone is present one base from it, and per-base qualities are unavailable.

Including the terminal cysteine and phenylalanine, the CDR3 comprises 14 residues. The sequence is cut down to CDR3 DNA, 42 bases in frame from base 1. Deletion took 1 base off V and 6 bases off J, with a span of 11 bases between the germline ends. CDR1 and CDR2 are read off the germline V gene as LGHNA and YNFKEQ. In this chain, TRBV4-2 is recombined with TRBJ2-3, with the D segment possibly TRBD1 or TRBD2, each aligning over 6 bases. The source material was CD8+ T cells from the center of a lung tumor. The sample's cell subset or site label, in plain terms: tumor center region. This sequence originates from a female donor with lung adenocarcinoma. The CD4 and CD8 labels of this study may be unreliable. The DNA reads TGTGCCAGCAGCCAAGGGAGAGGGGGGGATACGCAGTATTTT. Its translation is CASSQGRGGDTQYF.